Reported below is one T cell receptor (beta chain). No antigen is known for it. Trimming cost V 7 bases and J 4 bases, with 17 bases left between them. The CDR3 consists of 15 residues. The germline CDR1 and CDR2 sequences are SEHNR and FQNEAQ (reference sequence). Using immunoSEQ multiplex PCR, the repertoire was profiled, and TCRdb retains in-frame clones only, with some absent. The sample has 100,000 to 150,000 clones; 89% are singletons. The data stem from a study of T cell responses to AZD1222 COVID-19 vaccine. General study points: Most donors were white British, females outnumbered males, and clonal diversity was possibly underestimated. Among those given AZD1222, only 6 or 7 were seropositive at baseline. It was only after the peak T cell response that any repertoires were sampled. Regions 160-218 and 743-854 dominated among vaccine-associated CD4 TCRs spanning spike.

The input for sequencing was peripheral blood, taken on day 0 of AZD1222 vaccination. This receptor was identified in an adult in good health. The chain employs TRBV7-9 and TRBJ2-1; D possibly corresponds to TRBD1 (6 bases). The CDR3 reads CASTSGAGSYNEQFF. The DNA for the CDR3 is TGTGCCAGCACCTCAGGGGCGGGCTCGTACAATGAGCAGTTCTTC.